These 14 T cell receptor beta chains were all obtained from the same sample, sequenced in a study of CD8+CD57+ T cells in acquired aplastic anemia. According to the study, genomic DNA was the template for TCR beta VDJ and CDR3 profiling. Using its own MiXCR run on the reads, TCRdb lists one record per CDR3 protein. The data hold about 240,000 distinct CDR3 sequences, with more than 40% observed a single time. Those patients picked for sequencing had displayed CD8+CD57+ cell expansion on flow cytometry. Sequences were obtained from sorted CD4+, CD8+, or CD8+CD57+ T cells (not recorded which) from PBMCs. Receptor source: a human donor with aplastic anemia.

The chain uses TRBV25-1 and TRBJ2-7, with D maybe TRBD2 (5 bases). This CDR3 comprises 11 residues. Trimming left V 4 bases short and J 6 bases short, with 7 bases between. The germline V gene encodes CDR1 MGHDK and CDR2 SYGVNS. Here the CDR3 DNA reads TGTGCCAGCAGTGGACTATTCGAGCAGTACTTC. The encoded protein is CASSGLFEQYF.

This clonotype was observed a handful of times. This chain connects TRBV27 to TRBJ1-6; D not resolved. Between the trimmed V and J ends, which lost 2 bases and 0 bases, there was a span of 11 bases. Germline V gene data show CDR1 as MNHEY and CDR2 as SMNVEV (reference sequence). The CDR3 covers 17 residues. This chain's CDR3 is CASSLEIGSSYNSPLHF. CDR3 sequence (DNA): TGTGCCAGCAGTTTAGAAATAGGTAGCTCCTATAATTCACCCCTCCACTTT.

The chain is built from TRBV7-3 and TRBJ1-2; D unclear. The CDR3 extends over 13 amino acids. V was pared by 2 bases and J by 4 bases, with 8 bases between. Germline V gene data show CDR1 as SGHTA and CDR2 as FQGTGA. The CDR3 DNA reads TGTGCCAGCAGCTTAGCGGGAACCTATGGCTACACCTTC. This gives the protein CASSLAGTYGYTF. Based on the CDR3 plus reference TRBV7-3 and TRBJ1-2, the full variable domain is GAGVSQTPSNKVTEKGKYVELRCDPISGHTALYWYRQSLGQGPEFLIYFQGTGAADDSGLPNDRFFAVRPEGSVSTLKIQRTERGDSAVYLCASSLAGTYGYTFGSGTRLTVV.

This clonotype has just one count. With a much larger clone just one base away, this may be a read error. CDR3 sequence (DNA): TGCGCCAGCGGCTTGAAGGACGGCTACGAGCAGTACTTC. It encodes CASGLKDGYEQYF. The chain employs TRBV5-1 and TRBJ2-7; D is uncertain. Per the germline V gene, CDR1 is SGHRS and CDR2 is YFSETQ. The CDR3 loop spans 13 amino acids.

V gene TRBV5-4 combines with J gene TRBJ2-3; the D call may be TRBD1 or TRBD2 (6 bases each). The CDR3 loop spans 16 amino acids. Trimming stripped 5 bases from V and 0 bases from J, with 16 bases between. CDR1 is SGHNT, CDR2 YYREEE, per germline (reference sequence). The DNA of the CDR3 is TGTGCCAGCAGTCGGGCCACCGGGGGCAGCACAGATACGCAGTATTTT. The encoded protein is CASSRATGGSTDTQYF.

The chain recombines TRBV19 with TRBJ1-1; no clear D. This CDR3 has 13 residues. V was trimmed by 3 bases and J by 7 bases, leaving 12 bases between them. CDR1 is LNHDA, CDR2 SQIVND, per germline (reference sequence). CDR3 coding DNA: TGTGCCAGTAGTATTTCGGCGTCGAGTGAAGCTTTCTTT. As protein: CASSISASSEAFF.

This clonotype came up many times. This chain joins TRBV19 and TRBJ2-1; D is perhaps TRBD2 (6 bases). CDR1 is LNHDA, CDR2 SQIVND, per germline (reference sequence). This CDR3 contains 16 residues. V shed 1 base and J shed 13 bases, with 23 bases lying between them. In DNA, the CDR3 is TGTGCCAGTAGTATAGTGGGAGGACCGTCGGAGATTTGCCAGTTCTTC. As protein: CASSIVGGPSEICQFF.

The sample holds many counts of this clonotype. This sequence joins TRBV28 and TRBJ1-2; D is unresolved. From germline, CDR1 is MDHEN and CDR2 SYDVKM. The CDR3 contains 13 residues. Trimming took off 8 bases at V and 1 base at J, with 11 bases between the two ends. In DNA, the CDR3 is TGTGCCAGCGCCGACGTGGGTAACTATGGCTACACCTTC. This codes for CASADVGNYGYTF.

A single count supports this clonotype. The V call is TRBV25-1, the J call TRBJ1-2; TRBD1 matches at 7 bases. There are 14 residues in the CDR3. V lost 2 bases to trimming and J lost 4 bases; unmatched junction nucleotides: 4. Per the germline V gene, CDR1 is MGHDK and CDR2 is SYGVNS. The CDR3 DNA is TGTGCCAGCAGTGAAACAAGGGGGCCCTATGGCTACACCTTC. It translates to CASSETRGPYGYTF.

The rearrangement uses TRBV19 and TRBJ1-2; the D gene is possibly TRBD1 (6 bases). V lost 6 bases to trimming and J lost 4 bases, with 24 bases between them. The CDR3 is 17 amino acids. In germline, CDR1 is LNHDA, CDR2 SQIVND (reference sequence). CDR3 DNA: TGTGCCAGTAGACCCCCTTCGGGGGGCAGAGTAGGCTATGGCTACACCTTC. Its protein product is CASRPPSGGRVGYGYTF.

This clonotype has a count of ten or more. The chain carries TRBV7-9 and TRBJ2-3; D uncertain. The CDR3 runs 12 residues. V gave up 1 base and J gave up 8 bases, with 7 bases separating them. CDR1 and CDR2 (germline): SEHNR, FQNEAQ (reference sequence). This CDR3 reads CASSLGAGTQYF. The CDR3 bases are TGTGCCAGCAGCTTAGGGGCAGGTACGCAGTATTTT.

This clonotype was counted at least ten times. The J gene is TRBJ2-1, the V gene TRBV19, with 14 bases that match TRBD2. The ends lost 3 bases at V and 4 bases at J; junction bases unmatched: 2. This CDR3 spans 16 amino acids. Germline CDR1 and CDR2: LNHDA and SQIVND (reference sequence). In DNA, the CDR3 is TGTGCCAGTAGTATTGGGACTAGCGGGGGATACAATGAGCAGTTCTTC. This encodes CASSIGTSGGYNEQFF.

This clonotype came up many times. The chain employs TRBV12-5 and TRBJ1-2; possible D gene TRBD1, 5 bases. The V gene lost 6 bases and the J gene lost 13 bases, with 12 bases spanning the gap. The CDR3 is 10 residues long. Germline CDR1 LGHNT, CDR2 FRNRAP. DNA for the CDR3: TGTGCTAGTGGCCCTATGGGGGTCACCTTC. Its protein is CASGPMGVTF.

This clonotype showed up many times. The rearrangement links TRBV10-3 to TRBJ1-3; weak D call: TRBD1 (5 bases). Germline V gene sequence: CDR1 ENHRY, CDR2 SYGVKD. V lost 6 bases and J 4 bases, leaving 10 bases between the germline ends. CDR3 length equals 13 residues. CDR3 sequence reads: CAIRGDPGNTIYF. CDR3 DNA: TGTGCCATCAGAGGGGATCCAGGAAACACCATATATTTT.